This is a list of T cell receptor beta chains from one sample in a study of PD-1 blockade in classical Hodgkin lymphoma. The assay was immunoSEQ multiplex PCR, and TCRdb's table has in-frame clones only and misses some. Among some 90,000 clones, 85% to 95% were seen once, and the ten largest hold approximately 2.5%. The sample here was peripheral blood mononuclear cells (PBMCs), taken before the second cycle of nivolumab. These receptors all stem from a human donor with classical Hodgkin lymphoma. The CDR3 runs from the conserved cysteine through the conserved F or W. D genes are given only for firm matches. Size tells how often a clone was seen (once, few, many) or the class of an expanded clone, and some rows leave it out.

NA	NA	TRBV28	TRBJ2-7	TGTGCCAGCAGTTTACGGGTGCCTTACGAGCAGTACTTC	CASSLRVPYEQYF
NA	NA	TRBV7-9	TRBJ2-7	TGTGCCAGCAGCCGCGGGACCGACGAGCAGTACTTC	CASSRGTDEQYF
NA	TRBD2	TRBV6-1	TRBJ2-5	TGTGCCAGCAGTGAGGGCGGGGGAGGGCCAGAGACCCAGTACTTC	CASSEGGGGPETQYF
NA	NA	TRBV2	TRBJ1-4	TGTGCCAGCAGTCGGGAGTTTGGGGAAAAACTGTTTTTT	CASSREFGEKLFF
NA	NA	TRBV5-8	TRBJ2-5	TGTGCCAGCAGCTTTTATGCGTCCCATCAAGAGACCCAGTACTTC	CASSFYASHQETQYF
NA	TRBD2	TRBV7-9	TRBJ2-7	TGTGCCAGCAGCCCTAGCGGGAAGTTCTACGAGCAGTACTTC	CASSPSGKFYEQYF
NA	NA	TRBV7-9	TRBJ2-7	TGTGCCAGCAGCGATCAGTCCTACGAGCAGTACTTC	CASSDQSYEQYF
NA	TRBD2	TRBV29-1	TRBJ2-3	TGCAGCGTTGACAGCCCTAGCGGTCCGAGGGGTACAGATACGCAGTATTTT	CSVDSPSGPRGTDTQYF
NA	TRBD1	TRBV7-9	TRBJ2-7	TGTGCCAGCAGCTTAGCACCCGGCCGGACAGGGAGCTCCTACGAGCAGTACTTC	CASSLAPGRTGSSYEQYF
NA	TRBD2	TRBV29-1	TRBJ2-3	TGCAGCGCACGACTGGGACTAGCGGGAGGATGGGGAACAGATACGCAGTATTTT	CSARLGLAGGWGTDTQYF
NA	NA	TRBV5-1	TRBJ1-2	TGCGCCAGCAGCTTGGACGGGGGGCCCCATGGCTACACCTTC	CASSLDGGPHGYTF
NA	TRBD1	TRBV7-9	TRBJ1-2	TGTGCCAGCAGATCCGGGACAGGGTCGAATCTCAATGGCTACACCTTC	CASRSGTGSNLNGYTF
NA	TRBD1	TRBV7-8	TRBJ1-2	TGTGCCAGCAGCTTAGCTAGGACAGGGGGCTATGGCTACACCTTC	CASSLARTGGYGYTF
NA	NA	TRBV6-1	TRBJ2-3	TGTGCCAGCAGGGGACCTAGCCCTTCGGCAGATACGCAGTATTTT	CASRGPSPSADTQYF
once	NA	TRBV18	TRBJ2-1	TGTGCCAGCTCAACTCCAACGACAGGTCGCTACAATGAGCAGTTCTTC	CASSTPTTGRYNEQFF